Sequencing of this T cell receptor beta chain was carried out in a study of T cells after yellow fever vaccination. Germline loops: CDR1 SGHTA, CDR2 FQGNSA. This CDR3 is built from 13 residues. Unmatched junction bases numbered 7, after V lost 6 bases and J lost 10 bases. Template switching by 5'RACE produced TCR cDNA, adding a universal primer site and UMIs. TCRdb re-called the 5' RACE reads through MiXCR, storing one row per CDR3 protein. The sample includes about 310,000 distinct CDR3 sequences, about 3.5% of them seen just once. This clonotype originated in a man between 18 and 35 years old who received the YFV17D yellow fever vaccine. The sequenced sample was PBMCs, obtained on the day of the yellow fever booster vaccination. This rearrangement joins TRBV7-2 to TRBJ2-1; 9 bases fit TRBD2. The CDR3 reads CASRPGTSKEQFF. CDR3 coding DNA: TGTGCCAGCAGACCGGGGACTAGCAAGGAGCAGTTCTTC.